These 2 T cell receptor beta chains came from one sample sequenced in a study of blood T cells in healthy people across ages. Primed by a sample-barcoded 5' primer and a J-beta primer mix, a second PCR proceeded for 7 to 11 cycles. TCRdb reprocessed the 5' RACE reads via MiXCR and lists one record per CDR3 protein. This repertoire shows about 970,000 distinct CDR3 sequences, roughly 51% found once; its top ten account for over 20%. The material sequenced was blood. These receptors were collected from a woman aged 55-70 years in good health.

Only a few counts were recorded for this clonotype. This rearrangement joins TRBV20-1 to TRBJ2-3, with D hard to call. The CDR3 consists of 15 residues. The germline V and J ends were trimmed by 0 bases and 2 bases, with 12 bases remaining between them. Germline CDR1 is DFQATT and CDR2 is SNEGSKA (reference sequence). CDR3 protein: CSARDWMRYTDTQYF. CDR3 nucleotide sequence: TGCAGTGCTAGAGATTGGATGCGGTACACAGATACGCAGTATTTT.

The chain couples TRBV12-3 or TRBV12-4 to TRBJ2-2; D is unresolved. This CDR3 comprises 13 residues. The germline V and J ends were trimmed by 6 bases and 3 bases, with 8 bases remaining between them. CDR3 sequence: CASSQRDTGELFF. For the CDR3, the DNA is TGTGCCAGCAGCCAGAGAGACACCGGGGAGCTGTTTTTT.